These T cell receptor beta chains were read from a single sample in a study of OX40 agonist ivuxolimab in advanced cancers. Generated by immunoSEQ multiplex PCR, the TCRdb table keeps only in-frame clones and is missing some. The table has 50,000 to 55,000 clones, roughly nine tenths seen once. The sample in question was CD4+ or CD8+ T cells sorted from blood, obtained in a trial of the OX40 agonist ivuxolimab. Receptors originate from an adult with an advanced solid tumor such as melanoma, head and neck, liver or kidney cancer. CDR3s include the opening cysteine and the closing phenylalanine or tryptophan. A D gene is named only where the DNA matches it firmly. Where a row states a size, it is once, few, many or the class of an expanded clone; other rows omit it.

-	16	TRBD1	TRBV18	TRBJ2-5	CASSPSRDRPQETQYF	TGTGCCAGCTCACCCTCCCGGGACAGGCCCCAAGAGACCCAGTACTTC
-	15	-	TRBV4-1	TRBJ1-2	CASSSPDPVHYGYTF	TGCGCCAGCAGCTCCCCGGACCCAGTACACTATGGCTACACCTTC
-	14	-	TRBV19	TRBJ1-1	CASSIRGQNTEAFF	TGTGCCAGTAGTATCAGGGGCCAGAACACTGAAGCTTTCTTT
-	14	TRBD1	TRBV6-6	TRBJ2-5	CASSGQGVQETQYF	TGTGCCAGCTCGGGACAGGGAGTACAAGAGACCCAGTACTTC
-	17	TRBD2	TRBV11-2	TRBJ2-3	CASSLDQRGVGTDTQYF	TGTGCCAGCAGCTTAGATCAACGGGGGGTGGGCACAGATACGCAGTATTTT
-	14	TRBD1	TRBV6-1	TRBJ1-5	CASRSDRANQPQHF	TGTGCCAGCAGGTCGGACAGGGCCAATCAGCCCCAGCATTTT
once	14	-	TRBV2	TRBJ2-2	CASSLQEFTGELFF	TGTGCCAGCTCACTTCAGGAGTTCACCGGGGAGCTGTTTTTT
-	14	-	TRBV6-4	TRBJ1-1	CASSDSGGYTEAFF	TGTGCCAGCAGTGACTCGGGGGGATACACTGAAGCTTTCTTT
-	14	-	TRBV30	TRBJ2-3	CAWSDGFSTDTQYF	TGTGCCTGGAGCGACGGTTTTAGCACAGATACGCAGTATTTT
-	14	-	TRBV28	TRBJ1-5	CATIVGGSNQPQHF	TGTGCCACCATTGTTGGGGGCAGCAATCAGCCCCAGCATTTT
-	13	-	TRBV30	TRBJ1-1	CAWSSGGGTEAFF	TGTGCCTGGAGTAGCGGGGGAGGCACTGAAGCTTTCTTT
-	15	-	TRBV5-4	TRBJ1-1	CASSPTPISHTEAFF	TGTGCCAGCAGCCCGACCCCTATCTCACACACTGAAGCTTTCTTT